The clone carrying this TCR beta chain has a handful of counts. The data are from a study of blood T cells in healthy people across ages. Primers used in a second PCR of roughly 7 to 12 cycles were a sample-barcoded 5' primer and a J-beta primer mix. Researchers report that a template-switch adaptor with 12 random nucleotides tagged each cDNA molecule. TCRdb itself ran the 5' RACE reads through MiXCR, one entry per CDR3 protein. The sample lists roughly 1 million distinct CDR3 sequences, less than 25% occurring once. The CDR3 runs to 14 residues. Germline V gene data show CDR1 as SEHNR and CDR2 as FQNEAQ (reference sequence). V lost 7 bases to trimming and J lost 3 bases, with 15 bases between them. These data are also associated with another study on T cells of mothers and their children.

This receptor was obtained from a girl aged 2 to 10 in good health. Material: blood. V gene TRBV7-9 combines with J gene TRBJ2-5; D is ambiguous. The CDR3 is CASTIMGFEETQYF. As DNA, the CDR3 is TGTGCCAGCACTATCATGGGTTTTGAAGAGACCCAGTACTTC.